What follows are 2 T cell receptor beta chains derived from one specimen sequenced in a study of CD8+CD57+ T cells in acquired aplastic anemia. Profiles of TCR beta VDJ and CDR3 were generated from a genomic DNA template. Via MiXCR, TCRdb re-called the reads, giving one row per CDR3 protein. Here the sample spans roughly 200,000 distinct CDR3 sequences, more than 60% being singletons. It was patients with CD8+CD57+ cell expansion by flow cytometry who were chosen for sequencing. Source material: sorted CD4+, CD8+, or CD8+CD57+ T cells (not recorded which) from PBMCs. These receptors all stem from a human donor with aplastic anemia.

This chain connects TRBV20-1 to TRBJ2-5, with D perhaps matching TRBD1 (5 bases). The V end lost 6 bases, the J end lost 5 bases, and 13 bases lay between the germline ends. The germline V gene encodes CDR1 DFQATT and CDR2 SNEGSKA (reference sequence). The CDR3 loop spans 12 amino acids. The chain's CDR3 is CSAARGSETQYF. Written as DNA, the CDR3 is TGCAGTGCGGCAAGGGGCAGCGAGACCCAGTACTTC.

This chain connects TRBV7-9 to TRBJ2-7; TRBD2 might be the D (6 bases). The CDR3 sequence is 15 residues long. Looked up from germline, CDR1 is SEHNR and CDR2 is FQNEAQ (reference sequence). V was shortened by 0 bases and J by 0 bases, with 9 bases between the two germline ends. As DNA, the CDR3 is TGTGCCAGCAGCTTAGCGGCGGGGAGCTCCTACGAGCAGTACTTC. Its protein is CASSLAAGSSYEQYF.